A selection of T cell receptor beta chains follows, all from one sample in a study of T-cell reconstitution after alpha-beta-depleted transplantation in children. TCRdb re-called the PCR reads with MiXCR, one entry per CDR3 protein. This table has about 200,000 distinct CDR3 sequences, around 9.2% appearing once. The input for sequencing was PBMCs, mostly from graft donor cells, taken 360 days after TCRalphabeta/CD19-depleted stem cell transplant. The receptors originated from a male patient between 2 and 10 years old who had a stem cell transplant for acute myeloid leukemia, so the T cells may come from the graft donor. The CDR3 runs from the conserved cysteine through the conserved F or W. The D gene is left open where the match is weak. The listing skips clone size in some rows; elsewhere it reads once, few, many or a size class.

abundance	j_gene	d_gene	v_gene	len	CDR3nt	CDR3aa
many	TRBJ2-1	-	TRBV21-1	12	TGTGCCAACCCGAACTATTTGAATGAGCAGTTCTTC	CANPNYLNEQFF
many	TRBJ2-3	-	TRBV20-1	14	TGCAGTGCTACCCGGACACCAGACACAGATACGCAGTATTTT	CSATRTPDTDTQYF
many	TRBJ2-7	-	TRBV29-1	14	TGCAGCGTTGAGGACCGGGACCAAAACTACGAGCAGTACTTC	CSVEDRDQNYEQYF
few	TRBJ1-2	-	TRBV12-3/TRBV12-4	12	TGTGCCAGCAGTTACGAGGGACGCGGCTACACCTTC	CASSYEGRGYTF
many	TRBJ2-1	TRBD1	TRBV3-1	17	TGTGCCAGCAGCCAACTACCGGGACAGGGAGGTTGGGATGAGCAGTTCTTC	CASSQLPGQGGWDEQFF
few	TRBJ2-3	TRBD2	TRBV20-1	18	TGCAGTGCTAGAGATGCTCCCTCTAGCGGGGCTAGCACAGATACGCAGTATTTT	CSARDAPSSGASTDTQYF
many	TRBJ2-7	-	TRBV20-1	15	TGCAGTGCTAGAGTTCCGGGACAAGGTCTATACGAGCAGTACTTC	CSARVPGQGLYEQYF
many	TRBJ1-1	-	TRBV20-1	12	TGCAGTGCTCCGGACGGGAACACTGAAGCTTTCTTT	CSAPDGNTEAFF
few	TRBJ2-1	TRBD2	TRBV2	18	TGTGCCAGCAGTTACGGTTTTTTCAGCGGGAGGGCTCGCGTTGAGCAGTTCTTC	CASSYGFFSGRARVEQFF
few	TRBJ2-3	-	TRBV12-3/TRBV12-4	16	TGTGCCAGCAGTCACGGGACCCTACCGTCCAGGAATACGCAGTATTTT	CASSHGTLPSRNTQYF
many	TRBJ1-4	-	TRBV15	15	TGTGCCACCAGCAGAATGGCAAAGAGTGGGGAAAAACTGTTTTTT	CATSRMAKSGEKLFF
-	TRBJ1-4	-	TRBV27	13	TGTGCCAGCAGCCGTCAGTGGGGTGAAAAACTGTTTTTT	CASSRQWGEKLFF
-	TRBJ2-3	-	TRBV6-2/TRBV6-3	13	TGTGCCAGCACGGGGGCAGACACAGATACGCAGTATTTT	CASTGADTDTQYF
few	TRBJ2-5	-	TRBV12-3/TRBV12-4	14	TGTGCCAGCAGTTTTGGAGGGGCCTGGGAGACCCAGTACTTC	CASSFGGAWETQYF
-	TRBJ1-2	-	TRBV12-3/TRBV12-4	14	TGTGCCAGCAGTATCAGCGGTGCTAACTATGGCTACACCTTC	CASSISGANYGYTF
-	TRBJ1-1	TRBD1	TRBV5-1	14	TGCGCCAGCAGCGCCGGAGGGACAGTCACTGAAGCTTTCTTT	CASSAGGTVTEAFF
few	TRBJ1-2	-	TRBV6-6	13	TGTGCCAGCAGTCCTAACCTCCCTTATGGCTACACCTTC	CASSPNLPYGYTF
-	TRBJ2-1	-	TRBV14	13	TGTGCCAGCAGCCCCAGGGCCAAACCAACATTTTTCTTC	CASSPRAKPTFFF
-	TRBJ2-6	-	TRBV5-1	18	TGCGCCAGCAGCCCCGACAGGGCTAGCGCGGGAGGGGCCAACGTCCTGACTTTC	CASSPDRASAGGANVLTF
-	TRBJ2-1	TRBD2	TRBV7-6	15	TGTGCCAGCAGCCCAGCCGGGACTAGTGTTCATGAGCAGTTCTTC	CASSPAGTSVHEQFF
-	TRBJ1-5	TRBD1	TRBV27	14	TGTGCCAGCAGTTCGACAGGGGCGAATCAGCCCCAGCATTTT	CASSSTGANQPQHF
few	TRBJ2-1	-	TRBV18	14	TGTGCCAGCTCACAAACAAGCCCTTACAATGAGCAGTTCTTC	CASSQTSPYNEQFF
many	TRBJ1-2	-	TRBV21-1	12	TGTGCCAGCCTGGCAGGGTTCTATGGCTACACCTTC	CASLAGFYGYTF
few	TRBJ2-5	TRBD2	TRBV12-3/TRBV12-4	15	TGTGCCAGCAGCAAACCTAGCGGGAGGTTAGAGACCCAGTACTTC	CASSKPSGRLETQYF
-	TRBJ1-1	-	TRBV5-1	15	TGCGCCAGCAGCTTGGCGCCAGGAGGGATCACTGAAGCTTTCTTT	CASSLAPGGITEAFF
-	TRBJ2-1	-	TRBV12-3/TRBV12-4	12	TGTGCCAGCAGTTTAGTAGGTTTTGAGCAGTTCTTC	CASSLVGFEQFF
few	TRBJ1-4	-	TRBV5-1	14	TGCGCCAGCAGCCAGGACAGCATCAATGAAAAACTGTTTTTT	CASSQDSINEKLFF
many	TRBJ2-3	TRBD2	TRBV12-3/TRBV12-4	15	TGTGCCAGCAGCCCCCGGGGACTAGCCCGTGATACGCAGTATTTT	CASSPRGLARDTQYF
-	TRBJ2-5	-	TRBV7-6	13	TGTGCCAGCAGCTCATCCCCGGGCGAGACCCAGTACTTC	CASSSSPGETQYF
-	TRBJ1-5	TRBD1	TRBV20-1	15	TGCAGTGCGAAGAATAGGGGACAGGGCCGTCAGCCCCAGCATTTT	CSAKNRGQGRQPQHF
many	TRBJ1-2	-	TRBV5-1	15	TGCGCCAGCAGCTTGGCCCGGGCAGGGGAGGGAGGCTACACCTTC	CASSLARAGEGGYTF
-	TRBJ2-7	-	TRBV20-1	13	TGCAGTGCTAGAGACACAGGATCCTACGAGCAGTACTTC	CSARDTGSYEQYF
-	TRBJ2-5	-	TRBV6-7	15	TGTGCCAGCAGTTACTCGCGGGACAACCAAGAGACCCAGTACTTC	CASSYSRDNQETQYF
-	TRBJ2-5	TRBD2	TRBV20-1	13	TGCAGTGTAGGGACTAGCGTTCCAGAGACCCAGTACTTC	CSVGTSVPETQYF
few	TRBJ2-3	TRBD2	TRBV5-1	16	TGCGCCAGCAGTTCCGGGACTATTATTAGCACAGATACGCAGTATTTT	CASSSGTIISTDTQYF
-	TRBJ2-7	-	TRBV29-1	12	TGCAGCGTTGCAGGGATGACCTACGAGCAGTACTTC	CSVAGMTYEQYF
-	TRBJ2-3	-	TRBV29-1	13	TGCAGCGTTGTAGGGGGGGCCGGGGATACGCAGTATTTT	CSVVGGAGDTQYF
few	TRBJ2-5	TRBD2	TRBV15	16	TGTGCCACCAGTAAGACTAGCGGGAGAGGAGAAGAGACCCAGTACTTC	CATSKTSGRGEETQYF
many	TRBJ1-5	TRBD1	TRBV12-3/TRBV12-4	14	TGTGCCAGCAGCTATAGACAGGGGACTCAGCCCCAGCATTTT	CASSYRQGTQPQHF
few	TRBJ1-1	-	TRBV12-3/TRBV12-4	13	TGTGCCAGCAGCGAATTGGGGCTTGCGGAAGCTTTCTTT	CASSELGLAEAFF
-	TRBJ2-3	TRBD2	TRBV11-1	12	TGTGCCAGCAGCTGGGCTAGCGGTCCTAAGTATTTT	CASSWASGPKYF
few	TRBJ2-1	-	TRBV6-5	16	TGTGCCAGCAGTTACTCGAACGACCGACCTTACAATGAGCAGTTCTTC	CASSYSNDRPYNEQFF
many	TRBJ2-3	TRBD2	TRBV20-1	14	TGCAGTGCTAGGGGAGGGGAAGGCACAGATACGCAGTATTTT	CSARGGEGTDTQYF
many	TRBJ1-3	-	TRBV12-3/TRBV12-4	13	TGTGCCAGCAGTTTACGGGCTGGAAACACCATATATTTT	CASSLRAGNTIYF
many	TRBJ1-2	-	TRBV28	12	TGTGCCAGCAGTTTATTTCCCCCAAACTACACCTTC	CASSLFPPNYTF
few	TRBJ1-2	TRBD1	TRBV29-1	14	TGCAGCGTTGCTGCGGGACAGGGGGCCTACGGCTACACCTTC	CSVAAGQGAYGYTF